This TCR beta chain was identified in a study of blood T cell repertoires in COVID-19. Overall study: Samples of COVID-19 (acute and convalescent) were obtained from the United States, Italy and Spain.

The method was immunoSEQ multiplex PCR; TCRdb's version includes in-frame clones alone and lacks a portion of them. This table holds 120,000 or so clones, roughly 80% found once. Germline CDR1 and CDR2: LNHNV and YYDKDF (reference sequence). The V and J ends lost 0 bases and 4 bases respectively, with 12 bases between them. CDR3 length: 15 amino acids. This TCR was sampled from a man between 60 and 75 years old with acute or convalescent COVID-19. Sequencing used peripheral blood. V usage is TRBV15 and J usage is TRBJ2-5; D unresolved. Here the CDR3 DNA reads TGTGCCACCAGCAGAGACCGGCACCCAGGAGAGACCCAGTACTTC. It is translated as CATSRDRHPGETQYF.